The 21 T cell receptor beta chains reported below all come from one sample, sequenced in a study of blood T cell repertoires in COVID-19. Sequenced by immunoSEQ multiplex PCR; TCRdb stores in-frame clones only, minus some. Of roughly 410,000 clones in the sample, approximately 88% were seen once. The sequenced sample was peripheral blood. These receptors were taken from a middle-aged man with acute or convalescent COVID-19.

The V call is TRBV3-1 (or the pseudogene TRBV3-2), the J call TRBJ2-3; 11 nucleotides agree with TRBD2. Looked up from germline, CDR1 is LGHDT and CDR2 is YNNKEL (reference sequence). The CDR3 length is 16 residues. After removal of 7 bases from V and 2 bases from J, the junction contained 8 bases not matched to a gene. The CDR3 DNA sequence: TGTGCCAGCACCCTAGCGGGGGGCGTGCCCACAGATACGCAGTATTTT. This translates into CASTLAGGVPTDTQYF.

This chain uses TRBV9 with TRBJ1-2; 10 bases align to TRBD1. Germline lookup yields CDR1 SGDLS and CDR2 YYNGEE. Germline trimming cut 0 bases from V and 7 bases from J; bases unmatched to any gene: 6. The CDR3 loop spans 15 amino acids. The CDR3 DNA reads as TGTGCCAGCAGCGTAGGAGGACAGGGGGTAGGTGGCTACACCTTC. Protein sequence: CASSVGGQGVGGYTF.

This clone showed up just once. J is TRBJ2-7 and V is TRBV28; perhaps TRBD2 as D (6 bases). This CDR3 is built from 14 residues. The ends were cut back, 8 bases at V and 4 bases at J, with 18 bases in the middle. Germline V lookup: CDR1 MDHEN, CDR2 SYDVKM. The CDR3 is CASRLAFGPYEQYF. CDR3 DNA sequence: TGTGCCAGCCGTCTAGCGTTCGGACCTTACGAGCAGTACTTC.

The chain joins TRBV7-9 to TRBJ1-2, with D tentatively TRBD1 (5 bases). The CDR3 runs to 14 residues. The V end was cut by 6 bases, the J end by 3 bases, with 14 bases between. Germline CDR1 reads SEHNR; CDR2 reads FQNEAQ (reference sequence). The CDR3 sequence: CASSKAARDYGYTF. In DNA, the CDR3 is TGTGCCAGCAGTAAGGCGGCCAGGGACTATGGCTACACCTTC.

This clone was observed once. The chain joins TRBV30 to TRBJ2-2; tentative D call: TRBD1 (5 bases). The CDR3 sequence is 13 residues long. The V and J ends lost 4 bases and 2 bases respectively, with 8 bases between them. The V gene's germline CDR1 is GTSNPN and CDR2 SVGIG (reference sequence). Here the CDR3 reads CAWTQENTGELFF. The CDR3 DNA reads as TGTGCCTGGACACAGGAAAACACCGGGGAGCTGTTTTTT.

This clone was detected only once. The CDR3 reads CSALPGQGAPYEQYF. CDR3 coding DNA: TGCAGCGCGCTTCCGGGACAGGGGGCTCCCTACGAGCAGTACTTC. The V gene is TRBV29-1, the J gene TRBJ2-7, with 12 bases lining up with TRBD1. The CDR3 runs to 15 residues. CDR1 is SQVTM, CDR2 ANQGSEA, per germline. With 7 bases clipped from V and 2 bases from J, the junction kept 9 bases outside the gene matches.

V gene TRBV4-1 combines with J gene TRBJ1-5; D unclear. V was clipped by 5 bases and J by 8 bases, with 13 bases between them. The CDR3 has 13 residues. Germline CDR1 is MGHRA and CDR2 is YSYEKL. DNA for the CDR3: TGCGCCAGCAGCTCCCTCCGGTCTGAGCCCCAGCATTTT. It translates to CASSSLRSEPQHF.

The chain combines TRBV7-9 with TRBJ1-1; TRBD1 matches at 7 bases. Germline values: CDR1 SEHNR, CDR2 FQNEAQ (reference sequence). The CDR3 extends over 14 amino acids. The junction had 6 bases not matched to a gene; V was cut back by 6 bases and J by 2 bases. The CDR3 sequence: CASRMRDSNTEAFF. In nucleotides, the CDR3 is TGTGCCAGCAGGATGAGGGACAGCAACACTGAAGCTTTCTTT. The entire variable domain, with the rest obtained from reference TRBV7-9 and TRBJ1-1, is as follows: DTGVSQNPRHKITKRGQNVTFRCDPISEHNRLYWYRQTLGQGPEFLTYFQNEAQLEKSRLLSDRFSAERPKGSFSTLEIQRTEQGDSAMYLCASRMRDSNTEAFFGQGTRLTVV.

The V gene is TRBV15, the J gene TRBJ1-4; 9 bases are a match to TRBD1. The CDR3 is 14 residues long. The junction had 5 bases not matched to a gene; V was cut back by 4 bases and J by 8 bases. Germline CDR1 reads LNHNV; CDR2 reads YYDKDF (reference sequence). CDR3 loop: CATSTDRGSEKLFF. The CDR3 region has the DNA TGTGCCACCAGCACCGACAGGGGGAGCGAAAAACTGTTTTTT.

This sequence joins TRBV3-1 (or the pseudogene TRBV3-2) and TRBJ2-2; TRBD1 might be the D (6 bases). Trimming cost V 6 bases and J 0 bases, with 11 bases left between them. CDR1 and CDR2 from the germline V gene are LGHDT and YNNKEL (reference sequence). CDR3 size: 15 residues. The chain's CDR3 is CASRAEGANTGELFF. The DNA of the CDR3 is TGTGCCAGCAGGGCCGAGGGGGCGAACACCGGGGAGCTGTTTTTT.

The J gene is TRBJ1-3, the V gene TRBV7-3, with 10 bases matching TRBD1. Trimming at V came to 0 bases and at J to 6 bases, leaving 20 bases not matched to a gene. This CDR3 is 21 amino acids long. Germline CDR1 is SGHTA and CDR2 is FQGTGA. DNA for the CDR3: TGTGCCAGCAGCTTAACGGGGTACCGGGACAGGGGTTACAAACTTTCAAACACCATATATTTT. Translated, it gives CASSLTGYRDRGYKLSNTIYF. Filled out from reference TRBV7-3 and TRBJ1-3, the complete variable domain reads GAGVSQTPSNKVTEKGKYVELRCDPISGHTALYWYRQSLGQGPEFLIYFQGTGAADDSGLPNDRFFAVRPEGSVSTLKIQRTERGDSAVYLCASSLTGYRDRGYKLSNTIYFGEGSWLTVV.

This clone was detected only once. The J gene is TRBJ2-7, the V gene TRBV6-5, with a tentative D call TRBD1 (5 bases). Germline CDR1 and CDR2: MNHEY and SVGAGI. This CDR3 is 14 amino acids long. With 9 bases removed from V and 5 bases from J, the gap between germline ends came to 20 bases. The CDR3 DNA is TGTGCCAGTATTCAGGGATCCATGGTCAACGAGCAGTACTTC. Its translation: CASIQGSMVNEQYF.

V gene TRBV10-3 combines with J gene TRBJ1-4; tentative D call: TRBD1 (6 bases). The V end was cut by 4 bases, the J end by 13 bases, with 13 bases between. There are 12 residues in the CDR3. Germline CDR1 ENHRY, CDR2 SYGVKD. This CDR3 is CAISVPGHGLFF. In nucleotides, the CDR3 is TGTGCCATCAGTGTCCCGGGACACGGACTGTTTTTT.

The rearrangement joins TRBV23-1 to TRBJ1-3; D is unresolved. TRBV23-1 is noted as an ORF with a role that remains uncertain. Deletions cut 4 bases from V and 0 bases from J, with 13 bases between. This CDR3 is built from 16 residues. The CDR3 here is CASSPPPVSSGNTIYF. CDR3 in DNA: TGCGCCAGCAGTCCCCCTCCGGTGAGCTCTGGAAACACCATATATTTT.

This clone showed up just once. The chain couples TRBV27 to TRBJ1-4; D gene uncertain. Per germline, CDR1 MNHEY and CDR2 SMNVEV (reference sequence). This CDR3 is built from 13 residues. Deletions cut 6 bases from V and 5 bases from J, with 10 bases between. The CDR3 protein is CASRVGENEKLFF. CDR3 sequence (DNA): TGTGCCAGCAGGGTCGGTGAGAATGAAAAACTGTTTTTT.

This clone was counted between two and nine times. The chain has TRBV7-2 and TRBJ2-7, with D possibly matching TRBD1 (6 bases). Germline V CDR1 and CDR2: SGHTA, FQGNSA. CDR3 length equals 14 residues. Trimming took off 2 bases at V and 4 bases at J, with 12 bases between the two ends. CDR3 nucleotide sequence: TGTGCCAGCAGCTTAACCGGGACATCTTACGAGCAGTACTTC. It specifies CASSLTGTSYEQYF.

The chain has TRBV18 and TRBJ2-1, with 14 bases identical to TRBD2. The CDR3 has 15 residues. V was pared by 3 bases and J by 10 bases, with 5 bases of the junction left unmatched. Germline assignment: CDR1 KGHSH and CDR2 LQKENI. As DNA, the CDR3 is TGTGCCAGCTCACCGGGACTAGCGGGGGATATAGAGCAGTTCTTC. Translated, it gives CASSPGLAGDIEQFF.

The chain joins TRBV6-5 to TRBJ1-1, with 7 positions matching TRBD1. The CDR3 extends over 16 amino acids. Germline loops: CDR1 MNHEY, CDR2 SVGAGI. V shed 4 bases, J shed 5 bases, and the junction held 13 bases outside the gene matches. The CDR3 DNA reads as TGTGCCAGCAGTTCCCCGAGTGACAGGGTCCGGACTGAAGCTTTCTTT. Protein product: CASSSPSDRVRTEAFF.

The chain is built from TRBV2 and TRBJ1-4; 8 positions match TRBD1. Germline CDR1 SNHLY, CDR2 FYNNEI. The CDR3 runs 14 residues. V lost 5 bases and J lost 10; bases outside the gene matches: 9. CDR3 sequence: CASSTNGQGGKLFF. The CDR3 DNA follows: TGTGCCAGCAGTACCAACGGACAGGGTGGAAAACTGTTTTTT.

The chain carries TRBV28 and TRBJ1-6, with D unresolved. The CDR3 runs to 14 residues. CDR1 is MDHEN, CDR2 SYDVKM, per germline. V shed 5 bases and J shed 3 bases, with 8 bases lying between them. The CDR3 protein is CASSLSNYNSPLHF. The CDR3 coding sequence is TGTGCCAGCAGTCTAAGTAACTATAATTCACCCCTCCACTTT.

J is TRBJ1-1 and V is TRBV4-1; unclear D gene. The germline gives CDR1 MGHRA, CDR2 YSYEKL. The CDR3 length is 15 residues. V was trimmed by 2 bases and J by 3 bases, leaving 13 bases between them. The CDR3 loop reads CASSQISGLDTEAFF. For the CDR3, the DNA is TGCGCCAGCAGCCAAATTTCGGGATTGGACACTGAAGCTTTCTTT.